Here is one T cell receptor beta chain with its context. Diagnosis rested on symptoms, serum thyroxine and TRAb, thyroid ultrasound, and orbital computed tomography. The data originate from a study of T cells in Graves' hyperthyroidism and ophthalmopathy. About the study: The blood sample was taken at first diagnosis, before treatment began.

The germline CDR1 and CDR2 sequences are SQVTM and ANQGSEA. The CDR3 totals 14 residues. V lost 4 bases and J lost 3, with 15 bases in between. RNA transcripts yielded amplified TCR beta CDR3 regions. An initial round of RT-PCR targeting the TCR CDR3 relied on the HTBI primer set. Each CDR3 protein is one row after TCRdb ran MiXCR on the multiplex PCR reads. Among 450,000 to 500,000 distinct CDR3 sequences, about 20% were seen once, and the ten largest hold under 55%. The clonotype originates from a woman between 65 and 79 years old with Graves' ophthalmopathy. The rearrangement links TRBV29-1 to TRBJ1-1; the D is unclear. Sequences were obtained from blood. The CDR3 bases are TGCAGCGTTGCTCCTTTTGAGTTGGACACTGAAGCTTTCTTT. Amino acids: CSVAPFELDTEAFF.